What follows are 9 T cell receptor beta chains derived from one specimen sequenced in a study of CD8 T cells in ankylosing spondylitis. TCRdb redid the calling of the 5' RACE reads with MiXCR, one entry per CDR3 protein. The sample includes about 220,000 distinct CDR3 sequences, 20% to 30% of them seen just once. Sequences were obtained from blood, either unsorted or a sorted T cell fraction (not recorded which). These receptors were obtained from a male donor with ankylosing spondylitis or in good health (not recorded which).

The rearrangement joins TRBV20-1 to TRBJ2-1; 13 bases agree with TRBD2. This CDR3 contains 16 residues. After removal of 3 bases from V and 7 bases from J, the junction contained 9 bases not matched to a gene. Germline lookup yields CDR1 DFQATT and CDR2 SNEGSKA (reference sequence). CDR3: CSASGLAGVVGNEQFF. In DNA, the CDR3 is TGCAGTGCTAGCGGACTAGCGGGAGTGGTCGGGAATGAGCAGTTCTTC.

This clonotype was counted ten times or more. The V and J genes are TRBV2 and TRBJ2-5, with unresolved D. V lost 6 bases and J lost 9, with 14 bases in between. CDR3 length: 12 residues. The V gene's germline CDR1 is SNHLY and CDR2 FYNNEI. Here the CDR3 reads CASREILGAQYF. DNA of the CDR3: TGTGCCAGCAGGGAGATCTTGGGCGCCCAGTACTTC.

The sample holds one count of this clonotype. This rearrangement joins TRBV29-1 to TRBJ1-1; D gene ambiguous. There are 15 residues in the CDR3. CDR1 is SQVTM, CDR2 ANQGSEA, per germline. Deletions cut 6 bases from V and 4 bases from J, with 21 bases between. CDR3 sequence (DNA): TGCAGCGTCGCAAACGTGGGCGGCGGGCCCACTGAAGCTTTCTTT. This codes for CSVANVGGGPTEAFF.

CDR3 nucleotide sequence: TGCAGTGCTAAGGCTAGCGGGAGGGAGACCCAGTACTTC. Translating it yields CSAKASGRETQYF. The chain carries TRBV20-1 and TRBJ2-5; 11 bases map to TRBD2. The CDR3 sequence is 13 residues long. V shed 4 bases and J 5 bases; nucleotides not matched to a gene: 3. CDR1 DFQATT and CDR2 SNEGSKA come from the germline V gene (reference sequence).

There are many counts of this clonotype. The chain combines TRBV7-2 with TRBJ2-1, with D perhaps matching TRBD1 (6 bases). The V end was cut by 11 bases, the J end by 5 bases, with 16 bases between. The V gene's germline CDR1 is SGHTA and CDR2 FQGNSA. The length of the CDR3 is 13 residues. The CDR3 DNA is TGTGCCTCCGCCCCCGGGACAAACAATGAGCAGTTCTTC. Protein sequence: CASAPGTNNEQFF.

This clonotype was picked up many times. CDR3 sequence reads: CASSQVGRADTQYF. The CDR3 DNA reads as TGCGCCAGCAGCCAAGTGGGGAGGGCAGATACGCAGTATTTT. The V gene is TRBV4-3, the J gene TRBJ2-3; 7 nucleotides match TRBD2. This CDR3 has 14 residues. J was trimmed by 4 bases and V by 1 base; bases with no gene match: 2. Germline loops: CDR1 LGHNA, CDR2 YSLEER.

There are many counts of this clonotype. V usage is TRBV5-1 and J usage is TRBJ2-7, with 7 bases aligning to TRBD1. The CDR3 runs to 16 residues. With 0 bases clipped from V and 3 bases from J, the junction kept 9 bases outside the gene matches. The germline gives CDR1 SGHRS, CDR2 YFSETQ. Here the CDR3 reads CASSLEPPGQYYEQYF. The CDR3 DNA follows: TGCGCCAGCAGCTTGGAGCCCCCGGGACAGTACTACGAGCAGTACTTC.

For the CDR3, the DNA is TGCAGTGCTAGCGGCGGGAGGGACTACAATGAGCAGTTCTTC. Its protein is CSASGGRDYNEQFF. The V and J genes are TRBV20-1 and TRBJ2-1, with 9 positions matching TRBD2. Germline CDR1 reads DFQATT; CDR2 reads SNEGSKA (reference sequence). Germline trimming cut 3 bases from V and 3 bases from J; bases unmatched to any gene: 3. The CDR3 length is 14 residues.

The table lists this clonotype with many counts. This chain links TRBV10-3 with TRBJ2-1; D might be TRBD1 (6 bases). Germline V gives CDR1 ENHRY, CDR2 SYGVKD. Trimming pared 3 bases from V and 7 bases from J, leaving 7 bases between. The CDR3 loop spans 12 amino acids. The CDR3 is CAISEGGNEQFF. In DNA, the CDR3 is TGTGCCATCAGTGAAGGGGGAAATGAGCAGTTCTTC.